The clone carrying this TCR beta chain was seen many times. Its antigen is as yet unknown. Participants, patients aged 18 to 65, had newly diagnosed hyperthyroidism with a duration under 2 months. RNA transcripts were the template for amplifying TCR beta CDR3 regions. TCR CDR3 regions were first amplified by RT-PCR with HTBI primers. TCRdb processed the multiplex PCR reads anew with MiXCR; each CDR3 protein has one entry. The table has approximately 630,000 distinct CDR3 sequences, 15% to 20% seen once. These data come from a study of T cells in Graves' hyperthyroidism and ophthalmopathy. Across the study: Peripheral blood was secured at the point of initial diagnosis, before any treatment.

Per germline, CDR1 SGHNT and CDR2 YENEEA. The V and J ends lost 3 bases and 10 bases, in that order; junction bases with no gene match: 7. CDR3 size: 14 residues. Study results and caveats: Stable hyperthyroidism was separated from ophthalmopathy by a model based on 13 V-J features. Onset of ophthalmopathy came a median roughly 6 months after the model predicted it.

The chain links TRBV11-3 to TRBJ2-1, with 9 bases identical to TRBD1. This TCR came from a woman in her 30s with Graves' hyperthyroidism. What was sequenced was blood. CDR3 coding DNA: TGTGCCAGCAGCTTGGGGACAGGGTCACGGGAGCAGTTCTTC. This sequence encodes CASSLGTGSREQFF.